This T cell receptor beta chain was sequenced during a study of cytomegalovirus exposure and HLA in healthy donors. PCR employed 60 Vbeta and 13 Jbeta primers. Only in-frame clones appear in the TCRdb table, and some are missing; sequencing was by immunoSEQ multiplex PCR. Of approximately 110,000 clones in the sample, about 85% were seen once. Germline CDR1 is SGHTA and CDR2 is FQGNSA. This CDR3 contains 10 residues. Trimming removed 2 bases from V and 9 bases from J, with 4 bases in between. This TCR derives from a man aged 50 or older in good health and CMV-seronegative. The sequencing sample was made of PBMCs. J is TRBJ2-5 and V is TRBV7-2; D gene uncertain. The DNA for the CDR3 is TGTGCCAGCAGCTTAACAGCCCAGTACTTC. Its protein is CASSLTAQYF. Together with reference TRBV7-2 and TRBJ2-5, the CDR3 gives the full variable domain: GAGVSQSPSNKVTEKGKDVELRCDPISGHTALYWYRQSLGQGLEFLIYFQGNSAPDKSGLPSDRFSAERTGGSVSTLTIQRTQQEDSAVYLCASSLTAQYFGPGTRLLVL.